This TCR beta chain was obtained from a study of technical replicates of blood from a handful of donors. The CDR3 is 12 residues long. V lost 5 bases and J lost 6, with 7 bases in between. CDR1 SNHLY and CDR2 FYNNEI come from the germline V gene. Assay used: immunoSEQ multiplex PCR; TCRdb lists only in-frame clones, some missing. The table shows 73,000 or so clones, with around 90% occurring only once. This clonotype was obtained from a human donor in good health. The rearrangement uses TRBV2 and TRBJ2-2; D remains ambiguous. Input material: T cells isolated from PBMCs. The CDR3, as DNA: TGTGCCAGCAGTATCGGTGCCGGGGAGCTGTTTTTT. Translating gives CASSIGAGELFF. The full variable domain, its missing parts supplied by reference TRBV2 and TRBJ2-2, is EPEVTQTPSHQVTQMGQEVILRCVPISNHLYFYWYRQILGQKVEFLVSFYNNEISEKSEIFDDQFSVERPDGSNFTLKIRSTKLEDSAMYFCASSIGAGELFFGEGSRLTVL.